These 31 T cell receptor beta chains share one sample of origin, sequenced in a study of cytomegalovirus exposure and HLA in healthy donors. The PCR made use of 60 Vbeta and 13 Jbeta primers. The assay was immunoSEQ multiplex PCR, and TCRdb's table has in-frame clones only and misses some. The repertoire holds 85,000 to 100,000 clones, 85% to 90% seen once, with approximately 2.2% in the top ten. Specimen: PBMCs. The receptors derive from a man aged 18 to 30 in good health and CMV-seronegative.

The V and J genes are TRBV7-2 and TRBJ2-7; D is possibly TRBD2 (7 bases). Trimming cost V 2 bases and J 2 bases, with 10 bases left between them. The CDR3 is made up of 14 amino acids. Per germline, CDR1 SGHTA and CDR2 FQGNSA. CDR3 residues: CASSLRGGTYEQYF. The CDR3, as DNA: TGTGCCAGCAGCTTAAGGGGGGGGACCTACGAGCAGTACTTC.

The gene calls are TRBV4-1 and TRBJ2-4, with a tentative D call TRBD1 (6 bases). The length of the CDR3 is 14 residues. Trimming pared 3 bases from V and 6 bases from J, leaving 12 bases between. The germline gives CDR1 MGHRA, CDR2 YSYEKL. This CDR3 reads CASSQTDRLNIQYF. CDR3 DNA sequence: TGCGCCAGCAGCCAGACCGACAGGCTAAACATTCAGTACTTC.

This clone was seen once. V and J are TRBV13 and TRBJ2-7, with D possibly TRBD1 on 6 matching bases. CDR3 size: 16 residues. Germline V gene lookup returns CDR1 PRHDT and CDR2 FYEKMQ (reference sequence). With 1 base removed from V and 3 bases from J, the gap between germline ends came to 16 bases. The CDR3 DNA follows: TGTGCCAGCAGCTTAGAGGCTCGGGCCAGGGGCTACGAGCAGTACTTC. Translating gives CASSLEARARGYEQYF.

V gene TRBV5-4 combines with J gene TRBJ1-6; D may be TRBD1 (5 bases). Trimming took 0 bases from V and 8 from J, leaving 21 bases between them. The CDR3 is 18 amino acids. Germline values: CDR1 SGHNT, CDR2 YYREEE (reference sequence). The chain's CDR3 is CASSLVSRAGSVDSPLHF. CDR3 nucleotide sequence: TGTGCCAGCAGCTTGGTGTCAAGGGCAGGGTCTGTAGATTCACCCCTCCACTTT.

This chain joins TRBV15 and TRBJ2-1, with 7 bases lining up with TRBD2. The CDR3 is 14 residues long. CDR1 is LNHNV, CDR2 YYDKDF, per germline (reference sequence). The V segment lost 6 bases and the J segment 4 bases; nucleotides outside the gene matches: 6. The chain's CDR3 is CATRTGLTYNEQFF. CDR3 in DNA: TGTGCCACCAGAACGGGACTAACGTACAATGAGCAGTTCTTC.

The rearrangement joins TRBV9 to TRBJ2-7, with a tentative D call TRBD1 (6 bases). Germline V lookup: CDR1 SGDLS, CDR2 YYNGEE. This CDR3 region has 16 residues. Trimming left V 4 bases short and J 4 bases short, with 21 bases between. The CDR3: CASSLVGTSSSYEQYF. CDR3 bases: TGTGCCAGCAGCCTAGTAGGGACATCTTCTTCGTACGAGCAGTACTTC.

This clone was counted once. Here the CDR3 reads CASSMRQGAGTEAFF. The CDR3 DNA sequence: TGTGCCAGCAGCATGCGACAGGGGGCGGGCACTGAAGCTTTCTTT. V and J are TRBV5-5 and TRBJ1-1, with 10 bases aligning to TRBD1. CDR1 is SGHKS and CDR2 is YYEKEE in the germline V gene (reference sequence). The junction had 7 bases not matched to a gene; V was cut back by 4 bases and J by 4 bases. The CDR3 totals 15 residues.

The DNA of the CDR3 is TGTGCCAGCAGACCCTCGGGAGGGCTTTCCTACAATGAGCAGTTCTTC. It yields the protein CASRPSGGLSYNEQFF. V and J are TRBV6-6 and TRBJ2-1, with 8 bases aligning to TRBD2. The germline V gene encodes CDR1 MNHNY and CDR2 SVGAGI (reference sequence). The CDR3 loop spans 16 amino acids. V dropped 6 bases and J dropped 1; count of bases not matched to a gene: 8.

This chain uses TRBV5-4 with TRBJ1-6, with 7 bases fitting TRBD1. Germline loops: CDR1 SGHNT, CDR2 YYREEE (reference sequence). V lost 0 bases, J lost 10 bases, and 13 bases stayed unmatched. The length of the CDR3 is 17 residues. The CDR3 loop reads CASSLGRDRAASSPLHF. The CDR3 region has the DNA TGTGCCAGCAGCTTGGGCCGCGACAGGGCGGCATCATCACCCCTCCACTTT.

The rearrangement joins TRBV27 to TRBJ2-5, with 7 bases identical to TRBD1. The assigned J gene may be wrong: the sequence end matches TRBJ2-7 better. There are 16 residues in the CDR3. Germline values: CDR1 MNHEY, CDR2 SMNVEV (reference sequence). CDR3 loop: CASNDDRDRNAYEQYF. The CDR3 bases are TGTGCCAGCAATGACGATCGGGACAGAAATGCCTACGAGCAGTACTTC.

The V and J genes are TRBV2 and TRBJ2-1; the match to TRBD2 covers 7 bases. This CDR3 has 14 residues. The V gene end was trimmed by 8 bases and the J gene end by 6 bases; junction bases not matched to a gene: 10. Germline CDR1 is SNHLY and CDR2 is FYNNEI. This chain's CDR3 is CASGGRLAVNEQFF. CDR3 sequence (DNA): TGTGCCAGCGGTGGCCGACTAGCTGTCAATGAGCAGTTCTTC. The entire variable domain, with the rest obtained from reference TRBV2 and TRBJ2-1, is as follows: EPEVTQTPSHQVTQMGQEVILRCVPISNHLYFYWYRQILGQKVEFLVSFYNNEISEKSEIFDDQFSVERPDGSNFTLKIRSTKLEDSAMYFCASGGRLAVNEQFFGPGTRLTVL.

A remark on this clone: The junction departs from germline at one end; a sequencing error may be responsible. The genes are TRBV7-7 and TRBJ2-2; 16 nucleotides agree with TRBD2. The CDR3 is 18 residues long. Germline CDR1 and CDR2: SSHAT and FNYEAQ (reference sequence). CDR3 DNA: TGTGCTAGCAGCAACGGGACTAGCGGGGGGGGTGAGGACCGGGGAGCTGTTTTT. It encodes CASSNGTSGGGEDRGAVF. Variable domain in full (rest from reference TRBV7-7 and TRBJ2-2): GAGVSQSPRYKVTKRGQDVTLRCDPISSHATLYWYQQALGQGPEFLTYFNYEAQPDKSGLPSDRFSAERPEGSISTLTIQRTEQRDSAMYRCASSNGTSGGGEDRGAVFGEGSRLTVL.

The CDR3 sequence is CAISPGTGNRNSPLHF. The CDR3 DNA reads TGTGCCATCAGTCCCGGGACAGGGAATCGGAATTCACCCCTCCACTTT. The chain recombines TRBV10-3 with TRBJ1-6, with 9 bases that match TRBD1. Per the germline V gene, CDR1 is ENHRY and CDR2 is SYGVKD. The CDR3 spans 16 residues. V trimming: 5 bases; J trimming: 7 bases; junction bases outside the gene matches: 9.

The chain uses TRBV27 and TRBJ2-7; TRBD1 is a possible D gene (5 bases). V lost 4 bases and J lost 3, with 13 bases in between. Germline V gene sequence: CDR1 MNHEY, CDR2 SMNVEV (reference sequence). This CDR3 is built from 14 residues. For the CDR3, the DNA is TGTGCCAGCAGTTCTGGGGTAGGGGTCTACGAGCAGTACTTC. Translation: CASSSGVGVYEQYF.

The chain uses TRBV7-2 and TRBJ2-2, with TRBD2 identical over 11 bases. CDR3 length equals 18 residues. The V gene's germline CDR1 is SGHTA and CDR2 FQGNSA. After removal of 2 bases from V and 6 bases from J, the junction contained 11 bases not matched to a gene. The CDR3, as DNA: TGTGCCAGCAGCTTATTGTCGTTGAGACTAGCGGGATCCGGGGAGCTGTTTTTT. It translates to CASSLLSLRLAGSGELFF.

V is TRBV19 and J is TRBJ1-1; D not certain. Germline lookup yields CDR1 LNHDA and CDR2 SQIVND (reference sequence). V was clipped by 7 bases and J by 0 bases, with 15 bases between them. The CDR3 totals 15 residues. CDR3: CASIRAGSVNTEAFF. CDR3 DNA: TGTGCCAGTATCAGAGCGGGGTCGGTGAACACTGAAGCTTTCTTT.

In its sample, this clone was seen a few times. The V and J genes are TRBV6-5 and TRBJ1-1, with 7 nucleotides matching TRBD1. CDR3 length: 13 amino acids. Germline lookup yields CDR1 MNHEY and CDR2 SVGAGI. V shed 2 bases, J shed 11 bases, and the junction held 8 bases outside the gene matches. This chain's CDR3 is CASSYEKGAWAFF. For the CDR3, the DNA is TGTGCCAGCAGTTACGAAAAGGGGGCATGGGCTTTCTTT.

This rearrangement joins TRBV7-2 to TRBJ2-1; 7 nucleotides line up with TRBD2. The germline V gene encodes CDR1 SGHTA and CDR2 FQGNSA. V trimming: 5 bases; J trimming: 0 bases; junction bases outside the gene matches: 7. The CDR3 spans 16 residues. In DNA, the CDR3 is TGTGCCAGCAGCCTCACTAGCGCCCGCTCCTACAATGAGCAGTTCTTC. It yields the protein CASSLTSARSYNEQFF.

V and J are TRBV27 and TRBJ1-2; 12 nucleotides align to TRBD1. CDR3 length: 14 residues. CDR1 MNHEY and CDR2 SMNVEV come from the germline V gene (reference sequence). J lost 6 bases, V lost 2 bases, and 1 base had no gene match. Written as DNA, the CDR3 is TGTGCCAGCAGTTTAGGGACAGGGGGCGATGGCTACACCTTC. Its protein is CASSLGTGGDGYTF.

The chain is built from TRBV7-2 and TRBJ2-3; 7 bases align to TRBD1. Germline values: CDR1 SGHTA, CDR2 FQGNSA. There are 16 residues in the CDR3. V was clipped by 8 bases and J by 0 bases; unmatched bases: 11. The CDR3 sequence: CASDKGGPGSTDTQYF. Written as DNA, the CDR3 is TGTGCCAGCGATAAAGGGGGCCCGGGGAGCACAGATACGCAGTATTTT.

The rearrangement links TRBV19 to TRBJ2-1; D is uncertain. The CDR3 spans 17 residues. Trimming took off 3 bases at V and 4 bases at J, with 19 bases between the two ends. Germline CDR1 is LNHDA and CDR2 is SQIVND (reference sequence). The CDR3, as DNA: TGTGCCAGTAGTATTAGTGGGTCGGCTAGTTCGTACAATGAGCAGTTCTTC. Amino acids: CASSISGSASSYNEQFF.

The rearrangement links TRBV6-5 to TRBJ1-2, with D perhaps TRBD1 (5 bases). The CDR3 totals 13 residues. The V end was cut by 5 bases, the J end by 4 bases, with 11 bases between. Germline lookup yields CDR1 MNHEY and CDR2 SVGAGI. DNA for the CDR3: TGTGCCAGCAGTGGACAACAAATCTATGGCTACACCTTC. It translates to CASSGQQIYGYTF.

The count of this clone is one. The CDR3 nucleotides read TGCGCCAGCAGCCGGATGACAGGGGGCAAGGACACTGAAGCTTTCTTT. Its protein is CASSRMTGGKDTEAFF. The V gene is TRBV4-1, the J gene TRBJ1-1, with 10 bases that match TRBD1. The CDR3 is 16 residues long. V lost 4 bases, J lost 3 bases, and 8 bases stayed unmatched. In germline, CDR1 is MGHRA, CDR2 YSYEKL.

This chain joins TRBV7-3 and TRBJ2-2; weak D call: TRBD1 (7 bases). In germline, CDR1 is SGHTA, CDR2 FQGTGA. CDR3 length equals 18 residues. The germline V and J ends were trimmed by 4 bases and 7 bases, with 25 bases remaining between them. The CDR3 sequence is CASSSNRRGQQFGGELFF. The DNA for the CDR3 is TGTGCCAGCAGCTCCAACCGGAGGGGACAGCAATTCGGCGGGGAGCTGTTTTTT.

The V gene is TRBV7-8, the J gene TRBJ2-2; 7 positions match TRBD2. Germline loops: CDR1 SGHVS, CDR2 FQNEAQ. The V segment lost 2 bases and the J segment 6 bases; nucleotides outside the gene matches: 3. This CDR3 contains 14 residues. The CDR3 loop reads CASSLILAPGELFF. CDR3 nucleotides: TGTGCCAGCAGCTTAATACTAGCGCCCGGGGAGCTGTTTTTT.

The V and J genes are TRBV28 and TRBJ2-7; perhaps TRBD1 as D (5 bases). With 6 bases removed from V and 0 bases from J, the gap between germline ends came to 9 bases. Germline V CDR1 and CDR2: MDHEN, SYDVKM. The CDR3 covers 13 residues. CDR3 in DNA: TGTGCCAGCAGAATAGACAGCTCCTACGAGCAGTACTTC. Residues: CASRIDSSYEQYF. Variable domain in full (rest from reference TRBV28 and TRBJ2-7): DVKVTQSSRYLVKRTGEKVFLECVQDMDHENMFWYRQDPGLGLRLIYFSYDVKMKEKGDIPEGYSVSREKKERFSLILESASTNQTSMYLCASRIDSSYEQYFGPGTRLTVT.

The rearrangement links TRBV4-2 to TRBJ2-3; 9 nucleotides align to TRBD2. There are 18 residues in the CDR3. CDR1 is LGHNA and CDR2 is YNFKEQ in the germline V gene. The V gene end was trimmed by 0 bases and the J gene end by 5 bases; junction bases not matched to a gene: 12. Here the CDR3 DNA reads TGTGCCAGCAGCCAAGAGGGGAGGGCGGGAGGGGGGGTAGATACGCAGTATTTT. Translation gives CASSQEGRAGGGVDTQYF.

This chain links TRBV27 with TRBJ2-1, with no clear D. The CDR3 has 16 amino acids. Looked up from germline, CDR1 is MNHEY and CDR2 is SMNVEV (reference sequence). The V end lost 4 bases, the J end lost 4 bases, and 17 bases lay between the germline ends. The DNA for the CDR3 is TGTGCCAGCAGTTCTTCTCTCGGTTATTTGTACAATGAGCAGTTCTTC. Its protein product is CASSSSLGYLYNEQFF.

The chain employs TRBV9 and TRBJ1-6; D unresolved. The CDR3 contains 15 residues. Germline V gene sequence: CDR1 SGDLS, CDR2 YYNGEE. V was pared by 0 bases and J by 9 bases, with 13 bases between. CDR3 DNA: TGTGCCAGCAGCGTAGGATCCGGTTTCGGTTCACCCCTCCACTTT. It encodes CASSVGSGFGSPLHF.

This clone appeared once. The DNA of the CDR3 is TGTGCCAGCAGTGGCTTACTAGGAGGGGCTGGGGTGTCCCAGTACTTC. It is translated as CASSGLLGGAGVSQYF. This chain uses TRBV2 with TRBJ2-5; TRBD2 is a possible D gene (6 bases). Germline-derived CDR1 and CDR2 are SNHLY and FYNNEI. The CDR3 runs to 16 residues. Trimming cost V 4 bases and J 9 bases, with 24 bases left between them.

Turning to this clone: Germline and junction disagree at one end, which may indicate a read error. The sample carries other DNA sequences with the same CDR3. This sequence joins TRBV28 and TRBJ1-1; 10 bases fit TRBD1. There are 14 residues in the CDR3. Germline CDR1 reads MDHEN; CDR2 reads SYDVKM. CDR3 bases: TGTGCCAGCAGTTGGACAGGGGGAATACCCCGCCTCTCTTTT. Protein sequence: CASSWTGGIPRLSF.